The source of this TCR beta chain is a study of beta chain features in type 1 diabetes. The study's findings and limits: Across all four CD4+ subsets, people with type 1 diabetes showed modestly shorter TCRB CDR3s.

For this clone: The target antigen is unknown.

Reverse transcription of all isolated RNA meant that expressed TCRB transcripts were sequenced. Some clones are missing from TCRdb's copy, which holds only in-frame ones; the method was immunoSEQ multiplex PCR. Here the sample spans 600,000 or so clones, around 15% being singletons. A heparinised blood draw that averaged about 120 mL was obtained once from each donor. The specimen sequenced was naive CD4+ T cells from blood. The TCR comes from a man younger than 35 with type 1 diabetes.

CDR3 region: CASSLGRSYEQYF. For the CDR3, the DNA is TGCGCCAGCAGCTTGGGGAGGTCTTACGAGCAGTACTTC. V usage is TRBV5-1 and J usage is TRBJ2-7; a possible D gene is TRBD2 (5 bases). CDR3 size: 13 residues. CDR1 and CDR2 (germline): SGHRS, YFSETQ. The germline V and J ends were trimmed by 0 bases and 4 bases, with 8 bases remaining between them.